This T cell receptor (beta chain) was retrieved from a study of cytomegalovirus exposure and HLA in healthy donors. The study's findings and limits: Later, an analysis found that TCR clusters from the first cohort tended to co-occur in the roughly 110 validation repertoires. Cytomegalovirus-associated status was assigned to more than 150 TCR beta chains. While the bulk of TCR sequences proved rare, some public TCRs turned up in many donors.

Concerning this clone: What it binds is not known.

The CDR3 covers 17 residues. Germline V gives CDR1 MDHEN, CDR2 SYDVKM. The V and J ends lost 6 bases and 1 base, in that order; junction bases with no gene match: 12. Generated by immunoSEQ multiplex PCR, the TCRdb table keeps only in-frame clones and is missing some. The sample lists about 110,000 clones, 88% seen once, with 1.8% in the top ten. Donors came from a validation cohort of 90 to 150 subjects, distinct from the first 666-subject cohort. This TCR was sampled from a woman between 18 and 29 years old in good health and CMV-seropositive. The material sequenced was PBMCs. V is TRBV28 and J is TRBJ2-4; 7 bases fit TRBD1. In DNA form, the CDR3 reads TGTGCCAGCAGCACCGTACCTGGACAGGCCGCCAAAAACATTCAGTACTTC. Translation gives CASSTVPGQAAKNIQYF.